A selection of T cell receptor beta chains follows, all from one sample in a study of beta chain features in type 1 diabetes. Repertoires were generated with immunoSEQ multiplex PCR, while TCRdb's copy carries only in-frame clones and drops some. The sample carries over 200,000 clones, about a tenth recorded once. The sample was naive CD4+ T cells from blood. These receptors were taken from a man younger than 45 with type 1 diabetes. Both conserved end residues are part of each CDR3. D genes are given only for firm matches. A row's size may be missing; if present it is once, few, many or a size class.

D,V,size,J,CDR3,DNA
TRBD1,TRBV2,few,TRBJ2-3,CASSDRDRGYTDTQYF,TGTGCCAGCAGTGATAGGGACAGAGGCTACACAGATACGCAGTATTTT
TRBD1,TRBV2,-,TRBJ1-4,CASNGQGPSEKLFF,TGTGCCAGCAATGGACAGGGACCGAGTGAAAAACTGTTTTTT
TRBD2,TRBV5-1,-,TRBJ2-1,CASSPGPTSGGPHEQFF,TGCGCCAGCAGCCCCGGCCCGACTAGCGGGGGCCCCCATGAGCAGTTCTTC
-,TRBV7-2,few,TRBJ1-1,CASRYLLLDTEAFF,TGTGCCAGCAGATACTTGCTCCTGGACACTGAAGCTTTCTTT
TRBD2,TRBV11-2,few,TRBJ2-7,CASSLSGLAGYEQYF,TGTGCCAGCAGCTTATCAGGTCTAGCGGGGTACGAGCAGTACTTC
TRBD1,TRBV10-3,-,TRBJ2-5,CAISETGQGRETQYF,TGTGCCATCAGTGAAACCGGACAGGGCCGTGAGACCCAGTACTTC
-,TRBV7-2,-,TRBJ2-3,CASSLSPGDTQYF,TGTGCCAGCAGCTTATCCCCCGGGGATACGCAGTATTTT
-,TRBV14,-,TRBJ1-2,CASSQQGGHYGYTF,TGTGCCAGCAGCCAACAGGGTGGGCACTATGGCTACACCTTC
TRBD2,TRBV5-1,-,TRBJ2-2,CASSISGVGELFF,TGCGCCAGCAGCATAAGCGGGGTCGGGGAGCTGTTTTTT
TRBD2,TRBV29-1,few,TRBJ2-5,CSAGLAGQETQYF,TGCAGCGCGGGACTAGCGGGCCAAGAGACCCAGTACTTC
-,TRBV4-1,few,TRBJ2-1,CASSQDWPRGYNEQFF,TGCGCCAGCAGCCAAGATTGGCCTCGGGGCTACAATGAGCAGTTCTTC
TRBD2,TRBV11-3,-,TRBJ2-3,CASSLGAGSTDTQYF,TGTGCCAGCAGCTTAGGAGCGGGGAGCACAGATACGCAGTATTTT
-,TRBV9,-,TRBJ2-2,CASSVGGSNTGELFF,TGTGCCAGCAGCGTAGGAGGGTCGAACACCGGGGAGCTGTTTTTT
-,TRBV11-2,few,TRBJ1-6,CASSLHQGTTPLHF,TGTGCCAGCAGCTTACACCAGGGTACAACACCCCTCCACTTT
-,TRBV9,-,TRBJ2-5,CASSVGPSGAEETQYF,TGTGCCAGCAGCGTAGGTCCCTCAGGGGCCGAGGAGACCCAGTACTTC
-,TRBV10-3,few,TRBJ1-4,CAISESYSGGSEKLFF,TGTGCCATCAGTGAGTCGTACAGCGGGGGGTCTGAAAAACTGTTTTTT
-,TRBV11-2,few,TRBJ2-7,CASSINRVSYEQYF,TGTGCCAGCAGCATAAACAGGGTCTCCTACGAGCAGTACTTC
TRBD1,TRBV5-1,-,TRBJ1-6,CASSRGQGSNSPLHF,TGCGCCAGCAGCAGGGGACAGGGTAGTAATTCACCCCTCCACTTT
-,TRBV28,few,TRBJ2-4,CASSFPVAKNIQYF,TGTGCCAGCAGTTTCCCAGTAGCCAAAAACATTCAGTACTTC
-,TRBV7-2,few,TRBJ1-6,CASSSQGRGTPTPLHF,TGTGCCAGCAGCTCCCAAGGGAGAGGGACACCCACACCCCTCCACTTT
-,TRBV11-2,few,TRBJ2-1,CASGGRGAKHNEQFF,TGTGCCAGCGGGGGACGGGGGGCCAAGCACAATGAGCAGTTCTTC
TRBD2,TRBV27,few,TRBJ2-1,CASRASGGAGYNEQFF,TGTGCCAGCAGGGCTAGCGGGGGGGCTGGGTACAATGAGCAGTTCTTC
-,TRBV7-2,-,TRBJ1-1,CASSVRLGGYEAFF,TGTGCCAGCAGCGTAAGATTAGGGGGTTATGAAGCTTTCTTT
-,TRBV4-1,-,TRBJ2-7,CASSQASGGAYVEQYF,TGCGCCAGCAGCCAAGCCTCTGGCGGGGCCTACGTCGAGCAGTACTTC
-,TRBV30,-,TRBJ1-3,CAWSVQRNTIYF,TGTGCCTGGAGTGTACAACGAAACACCATATATTTT
TRBD2,TRBV7-2,few,TRBJ2-1,CASRTIAGKQFF,TGTGCCAGCAGAACCATAGCGGGGAAGCAGTTCTTC
-,TRBV2,once,TRBJ1-2,CASSEQGWYGYTF,TGTGCCAGCAGTGAACAGGGTTGGTATGGCTACACCTTC
-,TRBV7-9,-,TRBJ1-1,CASSFSMDTEAFF,TGTGCCAGCAGCTTTAGTATGGACACTGAAGCTTTCTTT
-,TRBV5-6,few,TRBJ1-2,CASSWTQDNYGYTF,TGTGCCAGCAGCTGGACTCAGGATAACTATGGCTACACCTTC
-,TRBV9,-,TRBJ2-5,CASSVEGAGETQYF,TGTGCCAGCAGCGTAGAAGGGGCTGGAGAGACCCAGTACTTC
-,TRBV11-2,-,TRBJ2-1,CASSLDYSDNEQFF,TGTGCCAGCAGCTTAGATTACTCGGACAATGAGCAGTTCTTC
-,TRBV4-1,-,TRBJ1-5,CASSRQEEGNQPQHF,TGCGCCAGCAGCCGACAGGAAGAAGGCAATCAGCCCCAGCATTTT
-,TRBV7-8,-,TRBJ2-2,CASSKVRVSGELFF,TGTGCCAGCAGCAAAGTCAGGGTATCCGGGGAGCTGTTTTTT
-,TRBV7-8,few,TRBJ2-5,CASSLPSHGETQYF,TGTGCCAGCAGCTTGCCTAGCCATGGGGAGACCCAGTACTTC
TRBD2,TRBV4-3,few,TRBJ2-3,CASSQDLAGGPDTQYF,TGCGCCAGCAGCCAAGATTTAGCGGGGGGGCCAGATACGCAGTATTTT
TRBD2,TRBV4-3,few,TRBJ2-7,CASSQGPILSGGDAEQYF,TGCGCCAGCAGCCAGGGACCGATCCTTAGCGGGGGGGATGCCGAGCAGTACTTC
-,TRBV19,-,TRBJ2-1,CASSFEAVRDNEQFF,TGTGCCAGTAGTTTCGAAGCGGTAAGAGACAATGAGCAGTTCTTC
-,TRBV19,few,TRBJ2-6,CASSIVSGISNVLTF,TGTGCCAGTAGTATAGTATCCGGGATCTCCAACGTCCTGACTTTC
TRBD1,TRBV10-3,-,TRBJ2-7,CATCPGTGRYEQYF,TGTGCCACCTGTCCCGGGACAGGGAGGTACGAGCAGTACTTC
-,TRBV29-1,few,TRBJ1-2,CSAYSQGIGYGYTF,TGCAGCGCCTACAGCCAGGGGATCGGCTATGGCTACACCTTC
-,TRBV28,few,TRBJ1-1,CASSALGGNTEAFF,TGTGCCAGCAGTGCCCTCGGCGGAAACACTGAAGCTTTCTTT
-,TRBV5-1,few,TRBJ2-3,CASSLNRADTQYF,TGCGCCAGCAGCTTGAACAGGGCAGATACGCAGTATTTT
-,TRBV2,-,TRBJ2-5,CASSEKRPQETQYF,TGTGCCAGCAGTGAAAAGCGTCCACAAGAGACCCAGTACTTC
-,TRBV4-2,-,TRBJ2-5,CASSHDRETQYF,TGTGCCAGCAGCCATGATAGAGAGACCCAGTACTTC
TRBD1,TRBV11-2,-,TRBJ2-2,CASSFPGQGPTGELFF,TGTGCCAGCAGCTTCCCCGGACAGGGGCCCACCGGGGAGCTGTTTTTT
-,TRBV9,-,TRBJ2-3,CASNRPDTGDTQYF,TGTGCCAGCAACCGCCCAGATACAGGGGATACGCAGTATTTT
-,TRBV18,few,TRBJ1-1,CASSLWTAWGVFF,TGTGCCAGCTCACTCTGGACAGCCTGGGGAGTGTTCTTT
-,TRBV7-9,few,TRBJ1-4,CASSWFGQSNEKLFF,TGTGCCAGCAGCTGGTTTGGACAGTCTAATGAAAAACTGTTTTTT
-,TRBV30,few,TRBJ1-5,CAWRSRGGQPQHF,TGTGCCTGGAGGAGCAGGGGTGGGCAGCCCCAGCATTTT
TRBD2,TRBV19,-,TRBJ2-1,CASKASGGRYNEQFF,TGTGCCAGTAAGGCTAGCGGGGGTAGATACAATGAGCAGTTCTTC
-,TRBV7-9,few,TRBJ1-6,CASSPSGRLNSPLHF,TGTGCCAGCAGCCCGAGCGGTCGACTTAATTCACCCCTCCACTTT
TRBD2,TRBV4-2,many,TRBJ2-4,CASSPRLAENIQYF,TGTGCCAGCAGCCCGCGACTAGCGGAAAACATTCAGTACTTC
-,TRBV7-8,-,TRBJ2-6,CASSLAAGSGANVLTF,TGTGCCAGCAGCTTAGCTGCAGGGTCTGGGGCCAACGTCCTGACTTTC
TRBD1,TRBV2,few,TRBJ1-1,CASSVNSDRTEAFF,TGTGCCAGCAGTGTCAATTCGGACAGGACTGAAGCTTTCTTT